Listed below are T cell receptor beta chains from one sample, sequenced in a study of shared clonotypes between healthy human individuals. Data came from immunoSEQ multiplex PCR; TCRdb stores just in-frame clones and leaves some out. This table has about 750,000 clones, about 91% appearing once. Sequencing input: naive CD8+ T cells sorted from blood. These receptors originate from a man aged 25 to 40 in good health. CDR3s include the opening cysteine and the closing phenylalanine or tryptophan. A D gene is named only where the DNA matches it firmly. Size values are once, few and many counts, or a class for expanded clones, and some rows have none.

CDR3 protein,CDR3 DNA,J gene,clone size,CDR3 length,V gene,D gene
CASSPSTVRGEKLFF,TGCGCCAGCAGCCCAAGCACCGTTAGGGGTGAAAAACTGTTTTTT,TRBJ1-4,.,15,TRBV4-1,.
CSVEGVQGSYNEQFF,TGCAGCGTTGAAGGGGTACAGGGCTCCTACAATGAGCAGTTCTTC,TRBJ2-1,.,15,TRBV29-1,.
CASSLDGLGWGTGLNTEAFF,TGTGCCAGCAGCTTAGATGGTTTGGGGTGGGGGACAGGGCTGAACACTGAAGCTTTCTTT,TRBJ1-1,.,20,TRBV11-2,TRBD1
CASSLLPGEQYF,TGCGCCAGCAGCCTCCTTCCGGGAGAGCAGTACTTC,TRBJ2-7,.,12,TRBV4-1,.
CASSSSHGEQFF,TGTGCCAGCAGCTCGAGTCACGGTGAGCAGTTCTTC,TRBJ2-1,.,12,TRBV9,.
CASSLESGARSVDTQYF,TGTGCCAGCAGCTTAGAATCAGGGGCCCGATCGGTAGATACGCAGTATTTT,TRBJ2-3,.,17,TRBV7-9,.
CASSVEGGQETQYF,TGTGCCAGCAGCGTTGAAGGGGGACAAGAGACCCAGTACTTC,TRBJ2-5,.,14,TRBV9,.
CASIGTPGLALSTDTQYF,TGTGCCAGCATCGGAACGCCGGGACTAGCGCTGAGCACAGATACGCAGTATTTT,TRBJ2-3,.,18,TRBV7-2,TRBD2
CASSSTSLSNNEQFF,TGTGCCAGCAGCTCCACTAGTTTGTCCAACAATGAGCAGTTCTTC,TRBJ2-1,.,15,TRBV7-3,.
CASSYSTSFVEQFF,TGTGCCAGCAGTTACTCGACTAGCTTCGTTGAGCAGTTCTTC,TRBJ2-1,.,14,TRBV6-5,TRBD2
CASSERTGENTEAFF,TGTGCCAGCAGCGAGAGGACAGGAGAGAACACTGAAGCTTTCTTT,TRBJ1-1,.,15,TRBV21-1,.
CASSPSTSTDTQYF,TGTGCCAGCAGTCCATCTACTAGCACAGATACGCAGTATTTT,TRBJ2-3,.,14,TRBV27,.
CASSEYPPDRDERGKAFF,TGTGCCAGCAGTGAATATCCCCCCGACAGGGATGAACGTGGGAAAGCTTTCTTT,TRBJ1-1,once,18,TRBV25-1,TRBD1
CASTSGAHPYEQYF,.,TRBJ2-7,.,14,TRBV19,.
CASSPPTGAAKNIQYF,TGTGCCAGCAGCCCGCCGACAGGGGCAGCCAAAAACATTCAGTACTTC,TRBJ2-4,.,16,TRBV7-2,TRBD1
CASSPQQRDQEQYF,TGTGCCAGCAGCCCCCAACAGCGGGATCAGGAGCAGTACTTC,TRBJ2-7,.,14,TRBV9,TRBD2
CASTLGGTGVNEQYF,TGTGCCAGCACCTTAGGGGGGACAGGGGTGAACGAGCAGTACTTC,TRBJ2-7,.,15,TRBV28,TRBD1
CASSQQIGLDYEQYF,TGCGCCAGCAGCCAACAAATTGGACTGGACTACGAGCAGTACTTC,TRBJ2-7,.,15,TRBV4-1,.
CASSQFLSHTIYF,TGTGCCAGCAGCCAATTTCTTTCCCACACCATATATTTT,TRBJ1-3,.,13,TRBV14,.
CASSVEGGPNIFDEQFF,TGTGCCAGCAGCGTAGAGGGAGGCCCCAATATTTTCGATGAGCAGTTCTTC,TRBJ2-1,.,17,TRBV9,.
CSVERDGSYEQYF,TGCAGCGTTGAGCGGGACGGATCCTACGAGCAGTACTTC,TRBJ2-7,.,13,TRBV29-1,.
CASSLGSDTVLFANTGELFF,TGCGCCAGCAGCTTGGGCTCCGACACAGTCCTGTTCGCGAACACCGGGGAGCTGTTTTTT,TRBJ2-2,.,20,TRBV5-1,.
CASGGDTDFDEQFF,TGCGCCAGCGGGGGGGACACGGATTTTGATGAGCAGTTCTTC,TRBJ2-1,.,14,TRBV5-1,.
CASSLDGGGREQYF,TGTGCCAGCAGCTTAGATGGGGGGGGACGCGAGCAGTACTTC,TRBJ2-7,.,14,TRBV7-6,TRBD2
CASSQTGEVVYEQYF,TGTGCCAGCAGTCAAACAGGGGAAGTGGTATACGAGCAGTACTTC,TRBJ2-7,.,15,TRBV28,TRBD1
CASSQDLGSYEQYF,TGCGCCAGCAGCCAAGACCTGGGTAGCTACGAGCAGTACTTC,TRBJ2-7,.,14,TRBV4-3,.
CSVGAGRRGEQYF,TGCAGCGTTGGGGCCGGCAGGCGGGGCGAGCAGTACTTC,TRBJ2-7,.,13,TRBV29-1,.
CASRFARDGPSGGYTF,TGTGCCAGCAGATTCGCCAGGGACGGACCTAGCGGTGGCTACACCTTC,TRBJ1-2,.,16,TRBV5-4,.
CASSPRDRVIQNTEAFF,TGTGCCAGCAGCCCCCGGGACAGGGTCATTCAGAACACTGAAGCTTTCTTT,TRBJ1-1,.,17,TRBV7-2,TRBD1
CASSNGQNSNQPQHF,TGTGCCAGTAGCAACGGACAGAACAGCAATCAGCCCCAGCATTTT,TRBJ1-5,.,15,TRBV19,.
CASIGPSYTEAFF,TGCGCCAGCATAGGGCCAAGTTACACTGAAGCTTTCTTT,TRBJ1-1,.,13,TRBV5-1,.
CASSPGLAGKYDEQYF,TGTGCCAGCAGCCCCGGGCTAGCGGGAAAGTACGACGAGCAGTACTTC,TRBJ2-7,.,16,TRBV28,TRBD2
CASSYGYEQYF,TGTGCCAGCAGTTACGGTTACGAGCAGTACTTC,TRBJ2-7,few,11,TRBV27,.
CASSQVGGQLHLMNTEAFF,TGCGCCAGCAGCCAAGTGGGTGGACAGCTCCACTTGATGAACACTGAAGCTTTCTTT,TRBJ1-1,.,19,TRBV4-1,.
CASIPAGGPGEQFF,TGTGCCAGTATTCCAGCGGGAGGGCCGGGTGAGCAGTTCTTC,TRBJ2-1,once,14,TRBV19,TRBD2
CASSGPSADEQYF,TGTGCCAGCAGTGGACCCTCCGCGGACGAGCAGTACTTC,TRBJ2-7,.,13,TRBV25-1,.
CATSRTTSGRFNEQFF,TGTGCCACCAGCAGAACGACTAGCGGGAGATTCAATGAGCAGTTCTTC,TRBJ2-1,.,16,TRBV15,TRBD2
CASSFPERSGSDYEQYF,TGTGCCAGCAGCTTTCCGGAACGAAGCGGGAGCGACTACGAGCAGTACTTC,TRBJ2-7,.,17,TRBV7-2,TRBD2
CASSLNTALHF,TGTGCCAGCAGCTTGAATACAGCATTACACTTC,TRBJ2-7,.,11,TRBV5-4,.
CASSSDRVRETQYF,TGTGCCAGCAGTTCAGACAGGGTGCGAGAGACCCAGTACTTC,TRBJ2-5,.,14,TRBV27,TRBD1
CASSLADIGSYNEQFF,TGTGCCAGCAGCTTAGCGGACATCGGGTCCTACAATGAGCAGTTCTTC,TRBJ2-1,.,16,TRBV7-9,.
CASSLDTADYGYTF,TGTGCCAGCAGCTTAGATACGGCAGATTATGGCTACACCTTC,TRBJ1-2,.,14,TRBV11-2,.
CASSKVPPGGGDSKDEQYF,TGTGCCAGCAGCAAAGTCCCGCCTGGTGGAGGGGACAGTAAGGACGAGCAGTACTTC,TRBJ2-7,.,19,TRBV21-1,.
CASSPDYQETQYF,TGTGCCAGCAGCCCAGACTACCAAGAGACCCAGTACTTC,TRBJ2-5,.,13,TRBV7-9,.
CASSAGVAGANVLTF,TGCGCCAGCAGCGCCGGGGTGGCTGGGGCCAACGTCCTGACTTTC,TRBJ2-6,.,15,TRBV4-3,.
CASSLSLDLNEQFF,TGTGCCAGCAGTTTATCTCTGGACCTTAATGAGCAGTTCTTC,TRBJ2-1,.,14,TRBV27,.
CASSSSSGSYNEQFF,TGTGCCAGCAGCTCCTCTAGCGGGAGCTACAATGAGCAGTTCTTC,TRBJ2-1,.,15,TRBV7-2,TRBD2
CASSSGSLEQYF,TGTGCCAGCAGTTCAGGGAGTCTAGAGCAGTACTTC,TRBJ2-7,.,12,TRBV6-5,.
CASSESSYEQYF,TGTGCCAGCAGTGAATCTTCCTACGAGCAGTACTTC,TRBJ2-7,.,12,TRBV6-1,.